A single sample is the source of the 21 T cell receptor beta chains below, sequenced in a study of Ad26.COV2.S vaccination and SARS-CoV-2 variants. This table comes from immunoSEQ multiplex PCR, and its TCRdb copy is limited to in-frame clones, with some not included. The sample contains hundreds of thousands of clones, about 90% of which appear only once. Source: peripheral blood, taken after recovery from COVID-19. The source is a human donor who had recovered from COVID-19.

The V call is TRBV9, the J call TRBJ1-6, with 7 bases identical to TRBD1. With 3 bases clipped from V and 4 bases from J, the junction kept 7 bases outside the gene matches. CDR1 SGDLS and CDR2 YYNGEE come from the germline V gene. The CDR3 is 16 residues long. The CDR3 spells CASSARPGQYNSPLHF. The CDR3 DNA sequence: TGTGCCAGCAGCGCTCGACCGGGACAGTATAATTCACCCCTCCACTTT. The whole variable domain, filled in from reference TRBV9 and TRBJ1-6, reads DSGVTQTPKHLITATGQRVTLRCSPRSGDLSVYWYQQSLDQGLQFLIQYYNGEERAKGNILERFSAQQFPDLHSELNLSSLELGDSALYFCASSARPGQYNSPLHFGNGTRLTVT.

This rearrangement joins TRBV3-1 (or the pseudogene TRBV3-2) to TRBJ1-6; TRBD1 is a possible D gene (5 bases). The CDR3 totals 15 residues. Germline V gene sequence: CDR1 LGHDT, CDR2 YNNKEL (reference sequence). The V end was cut by 3 bases, the J end by 6 bases, with 12 bases between. CDR3 bases: TGTGCCAGCAGCCATCCAGGGAGGGCTAATTCACCCCTCCACTTT. It is translated as CASSHPGRANSPLHF.

DNA of the CDR3: TGTGCCAGCAGCTTCGGGTCCCTTGTCGGCGAGCAGTACTTC. Its translation is CASSFGSLVGEQYF. V usage is TRBV7-2 and J usage is TRBJ2-7, with unresolved D. CDR1 is SGHTA, CDR2 FQGNSA, per germline. The CDR3 length is 14 residues. The germline V and J ends were trimmed by 3 bases and 6 bases, with 15 bases remaining between them.

This chain links TRBV29-1 with TRBJ1-2; unclear D gene. The CDR3 totals 12 residues. V was clipped by 5 bases and J by 4 bases, with 11 bases between them. Germline values: CDR1 SQVTM, CDR2 ANQGSEA. The CDR3 bases are TGCAGCGTTCCAGCAGGTTCCTATGGCTACACCTTC. It yields the protein CSVPAGSYGYTF.

The rearrangement links TRBV10-3 to TRBJ1-2; TRBD1 matches 10 bases. The trim removed 4 bases at V and 6 bases at J, leaving 5 bases unmatched. The CDR3 is 14 residues long. Germline values: CDR1 ENHRY, CDR2 SYGVKD. The CDR3 sequence: CAISGQGAEHGYTF. CDR3 sequence (DNA): TGTGCCATCAGTGGACAGGGGGCAGAACATGGCTACACCTTC.

The chain couples TRBV6-2 or TRBV6-3 to TRBJ2-3; 8 nucleotides line up with TRBD2. The CDR3 has 16 residues. V was pared by 0 bases and J by 1 base, with 3 bases of the junction left unmatched. Looked up from germline, CDR1 is MNHEY and CDR2 is SVGEGT. DNA of the CDR3: TGTGCCAGCAGTTACTCGAGCGGGGGACGCACAGATACGCAGTATTTT. This translates into CASSYSSGGRTDTQYF.

The chain combines TRBV6-2 or TRBV6-3 with TRBJ2-3, with a weak D call TRBD2 (6 bases). Germline CDR1 MNHEY, CDR2 SVGEGT. V lost 2 bases to trimming and J lost 2 bases, with 14 bases between them. The CDR3 spans 16 residues. The CDR3 region has the DNA TGTGCCAGCAGTTACGGGACTTCCCAGCACACAGATACGCAGTATTTT. Translation gives CASSYGTSQHTDTQYF.

The chain is built from TRBV19 and TRBJ2-2, with D uncertain. V was pared by 3 bases and J by 5 bases, with 4 bases between. The germline CDR1 and CDR2 sequences are LNHDA and SQIVND (reference sequence). CDR3 length: 12 amino acids. The CDR3 DNA is TGTGCCAGTAGTATCAGGACCGGGGAGCTGTTTTTT. It encodes CASSIRTGELFF.

V usage is TRBV7-2 and J usage is TRBJ2-5; TRBD1 aligns across 7 bases. Germline lookup yields CDR1 SGHTA and CDR2 FQGNSA. With V trimmed by 0 bases and J by 3 bases, 4 bases remained unmatched. The CDR3 is 15 amino acids. This CDR3 reads CASSLAGTAKETQYF. Here the CDR3 DNA reads TGTGCCAGCAGCTTAGCTGGGACAGCTAAAGAGACCCAGTACTTC.

As regards this clone: The same CDR3 also results from other DNA sequences found in this sample. The CDR3 is CASSHMDRANTEAFF. The CDR3 DNA reads as TGTGCCAGCAGCCACATGGACAGGGCGAACACTGAAGCTTTCTTT. The V gene is TRBV3-1 (or the pseudogene TRBV3-2), the J gene TRBJ1-1; 8 bases align to TRBD1. Losses at the gene ends were 3 bases for V and 1 base for J; bases not matched to a gene: 4. Germline CDR1 LGHDT, CDR2 YNNKEL (reference sequence). The CDR3 has 15 amino acids.

J is TRBJ2-2 and V is TRBV10-2; 9 bases are shared with TRBD1. This CDR3 comprises 14 residues. The germline V gene encodes CDR1 WSHSY and CDR2 SAAADI. The V segment lost 5 bases and the J segment 9 bases; nucleotides outside the gene matches: 7. The CDR3 protein is CASSLNRGQRELFF. CDR3 bases: TGCGCCAGCAGTCTAAACAGGGGGCAGCGGGAGCTGTTTTTT.

This chain connects TRBV5-1 to TRBJ1-1, with D possibly matching TRBD1 (5 bases). V dropped 7 bases and J dropped 0 bases, with 10 bases sitting between them. CDR1 SGHRS and CDR2 YFSETQ come from the germline V gene. CDR3 length: 13 amino acids. This CDR3 is CASGRGVNTEAFF. In DNA form, the CDR3 reads TGCGCCAGCGGGAGGGGAGTGAACACTGAAGCTTTCTTT.

The rearrangement joins TRBV18 to TRBJ1-2, with 9 bases that match TRBD1. This CDR3 is built from 15 residues. V lost 1 base to trimming and J lost 7 bases; unmatched junction nucleotides: 7. CDR1 and CDR2 from the germline V gene are KGHSH and LQKENI. The CDR3 bases are TGTGCCAGCTCACCACGTAGGACAGGGGATTTTGGCTACACCTTC. It codes for CASSPRRTGDFGYTF.

The chain recombines TRBV5-1 with TRBJ2-5; 10 bases are shared with TRBD2. The CDR3 contains 20 residues. Trimming removed 1 base from V and 5 bases from J; junction bases left unmatched: 20. Germline CDR1 and CDR2: SGHRS and YFSETQ. The CDR3 DNA reads TGCGCCAGCAGCTTGAGCGGGGGGGCCGGGGTTTATTTAGGAAGCGAGACCCAGTACTTC. As protein: CASSLSGGAGVYLGSETQYF.

This chain connects TRBV27 to TRBJ1-2; D may be TRBD1 (6 bases). The germline V gene encodes CDR1 MNHEY and CDR2 SMNVEV (reference sequence). The CDR3 has 13 amino acids. Between the trimmed V and J ends, which lost 5 bases and 4 bases, there was a span of 11 bases. CDR3 sequence: CASSQGRAYGYTF. In DNA, the CDR3 is TGTGCCAGCAGTCAGGGGCGGGCCTATGGCTACACCTTC.

This rearrangement joins TRBV5-4 to TRBJ2-5, with 12 positions matching TRBD2. V lost 0 bases to trimming and J lost 0 bases; unmatched junction nucleotides: 6. Germline values: CDR1 SGHNT, CDR2 YYREEE (reference sequence). The CDR3 has 18 residues. This CDR3 is CASSLVTSGGRYQETQYF. The DNA of the CDR3 is TGTGCCAGCAGCTTGGTGACTAGCGGGGGCCGTTACCAAGAGACCCAGTACTTC.

The chain couples TRBV5-1 to TRBJ1-2; 7 nucleotides match TRBD1. The CDR3 length is 14 residues. After removal of 1 base from V and 8 bases from J, the junction contained 8 bases not matched to a gene. Per germline, CDR1 SGHRS and CDR2 YFSETQ. CDR3 in DNA: TGCGCCAGCAGCTTGCCGGACAGGCTGGGGGGCTACACCTTC. This gives the protein CASSLPDRLGGYTF.

The J gene is TRBJ2-3, the V gene TRBV15; no firm D call. Trimming pared 3 bases from V and 8 bases from J, leaving 9 bases between. Germline V CDR1 and CDR2: LNHNV, YYDKDF (reference sequence). The CDR3 runs 12 residues. CDR3 sequence reads: CATSSRKATQYF. Here the CDR3 DNA reads TGTGCCACCAGCAGCAGGAAGGCTACGCAGTATTTT.

The chain has TRBV10-2 and TRBJ2-7, with TRBD1 as a possible D gene (6 bases). The ends were cut back, 6 bases at V and 3 bases at J, with 15 bases in the middle. CDR1 is WSHSY, CDR2 SAAADI, per germline. This CDR3 region has 14 residues. In DNA form, the CDR3 reads TGCGCCAGCAGGACCGGACAGACCTACTACGAGCAGTACTTC. It specifies CASRTGQTYYEQYF.

A single count supports this clone. This chain joins TRBV21-1 and TRBJ2-5; TRBD1, the table's D call, lacks a check against the DNA. TRBV21-1 is listed as a pseudogene. CDR3 length equals 16 residues. This CDR3 reads CASSKRGTGYQETQYF. The DNA of the CDR3 is TGTGCCAGCAGCAAACGAGGGACAGGGTACCAAGAGACCCAGTACTTC.

The CDR3: CASSLYPKTSRDLLYEQYF. The CDR3 nucleotides are TGTGCCAGCAGCCTCTACCCGAAAACCTCCCGGGACTTATTATACGAGCAGTACTTC. The chain couples TRBV6-2 or TRBV6-3 to TRBJ2-7, with a possible D match to TRBD2 (6 bases). V was pared by 6 bases and J by 4 bases, with 31 bases between. The CDR3 runs 19 residues. Per the germline V gene, CDR1 is MNHEY and CDR2 is SVGEGT.